The clone carrying this T cell receptor beta chain was seen at least ten times. The CDR3 is 15 amino acids. Germline V gene lookup returns CDR1 SGHRS and CDR2 YFSETQ. The ends were cut back, 1 base at V and 8 bases at J, with 16 bases in the middle. Primers used in a second PCR of about 6 to 12 cycles were a sample-barcoded 5' primer and a J-beta primer mix. One entry per CDR3 protein results from TCRdb running MiXCR on the 5' RACE reads. The table has roughly 700,000 distinct CDR3 sequences, about 30% seen once; the top ten hold 15%. This entry comes from a study of blood T cells in healthy people across ages. Collection of 8.5 to 10 milliliters of peripheral blood was performed for each donor. A minimum of 5 micrograms of total RNA was extracted per sample.

The TCR comes from a woman at least 80 years old in good health. Material: blood. The chain combines TRBV5-1 with TRBJ2-1, with D perhaps TRBD2 (6 bases). This CDR3 is CASSLIAAVSHEQFF. The CDR3 DNA is TGCGCCAGCAGCTTGATAGCGGCGGTCTCCCATGAGCAGTTCTTC.